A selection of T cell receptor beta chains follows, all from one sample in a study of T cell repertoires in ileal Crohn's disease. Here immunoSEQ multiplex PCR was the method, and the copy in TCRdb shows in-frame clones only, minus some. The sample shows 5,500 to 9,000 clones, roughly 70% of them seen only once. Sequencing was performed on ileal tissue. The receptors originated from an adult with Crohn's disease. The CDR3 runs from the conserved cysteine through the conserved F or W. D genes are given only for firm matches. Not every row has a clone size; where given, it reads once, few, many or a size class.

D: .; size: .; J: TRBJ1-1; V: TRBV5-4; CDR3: CASSSESTEAFF; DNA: TGTGCCAGCAGCTCGGAGAGCACTGAAGCTTTCTTT
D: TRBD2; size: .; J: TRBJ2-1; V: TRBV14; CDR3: CASSQPGTSSYNEQFF; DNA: TGTGCCAGCAGCCAACCCGGGACTAGCTCCTACAATGAGCAGTTCTTC
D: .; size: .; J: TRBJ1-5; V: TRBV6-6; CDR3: CASSYSNPGGNQPQHF; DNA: TGTGCCAGCAGTTACTCGAATCCAGGGGGCAATCAGCCCCAGCATTTT
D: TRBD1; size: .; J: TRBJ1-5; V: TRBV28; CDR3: CASTQTGWANQPQHF; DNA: TGTGCCAGCACTCAGACAGGGTGGGCCAATCAGCCCCAGCATTTT
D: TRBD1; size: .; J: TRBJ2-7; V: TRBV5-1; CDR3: CASSLVGRGPHEQYF; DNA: TGCGCCAGCAGCTTGGTGGGCAGGGGGCCCCACGAGCAGTACTTC
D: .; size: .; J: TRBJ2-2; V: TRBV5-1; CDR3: CASSAGNTGELFF; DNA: TGCGCCAGCAGCGCGGGGAACACCGGGGAGCTGTTTTTT
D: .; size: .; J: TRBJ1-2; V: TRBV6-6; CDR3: CASGTGLEIDGYTF; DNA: TGTGCCAGCGGAACAGGGTTGGAGATAGATGGCTACACCTTC
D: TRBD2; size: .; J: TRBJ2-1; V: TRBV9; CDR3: CASSVAGLATDEQFF; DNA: TGTGCCAGCAGCGTAGCGGGACTAGCAACGGATGAGCAGTTCTTC
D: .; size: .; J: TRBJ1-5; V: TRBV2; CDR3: CASSVNRGSNQPQHF; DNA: TGTGCCAGCAGTGTTAATCGGGGAAGCAATCAGCCCCAGCATTTT
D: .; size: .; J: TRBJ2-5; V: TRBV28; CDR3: CASNPSSRQVQQETQYF; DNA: TGTGCCAGCAATCCATCGAGTCGGCAGGTACAGCAAGAGACCCAGTACTTC
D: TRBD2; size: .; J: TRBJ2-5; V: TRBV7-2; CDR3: CASATGGAMSGETQYF; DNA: TGTGCCAGCGCTACGGGGGGGGCCATGTCCGGAGAGACCCAGTACTTC
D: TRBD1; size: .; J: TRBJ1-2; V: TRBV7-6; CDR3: CASSLAPGTGNGYTF; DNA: TGTGCCAGCAGCTTGGCCCCCGGGACAGGGAATGGCTACACCTTC
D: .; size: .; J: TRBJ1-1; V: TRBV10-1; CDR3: CASSRDTSNTEAFF; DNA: TGCGCCAGCAGCCGGGACACATCAAATACTGAAGCTTTCTTT
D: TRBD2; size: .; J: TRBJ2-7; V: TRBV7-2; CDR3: CASSQGLAGYEQYF; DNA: TGTGCCAGCAGCCAAGGACTAGCGGGGTACGAGCAGTACTTC
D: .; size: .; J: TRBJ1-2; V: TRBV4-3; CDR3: CASSQDRTSGYTF; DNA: TGCGCCAGCAGCCAAGACCGAACATCTGGCTACACCTTC
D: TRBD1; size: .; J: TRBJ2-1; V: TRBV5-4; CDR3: CASIRTGGRNEQFF; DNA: TGTGCCAGCATTAGGACAGGGGGCCGGAATGAGCAGTTCTTC
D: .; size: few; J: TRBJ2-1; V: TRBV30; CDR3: CAWSIQGLSYNEQFF; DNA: TGTGCCTGGAGTATTCAGGGGCTCTCCTACAATGAGCAGTTCTTC
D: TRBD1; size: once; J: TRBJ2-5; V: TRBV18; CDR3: CASSPSLDRGSQETQYF; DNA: TGTGCCAGCTCACCCTCCCTAGACAGGGGGTCACAAGAGACCCAGTACTTC
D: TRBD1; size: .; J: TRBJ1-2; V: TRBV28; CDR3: CASSHADRGRYGYTF; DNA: TGTGCCAGCAGCCACGCTGACAGGGGCCGCTATGGCTACACCTTC
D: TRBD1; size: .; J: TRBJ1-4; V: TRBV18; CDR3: CASSADRAVEKLFF; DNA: TGTGCCAGCTCTGCGGACAGGGCTGTTGAAAAACTGTTTTTT
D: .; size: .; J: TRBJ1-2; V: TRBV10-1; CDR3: CASRVEGQHYGYTF; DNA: TGCGCCAGCAGAGTTGAAGGACAACACTATGGCTACACCTTC
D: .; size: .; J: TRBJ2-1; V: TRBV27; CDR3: CASNQGNEQFF; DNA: TGTGCCAGCAATCAGGGCAATGAGCAGTTCTTC
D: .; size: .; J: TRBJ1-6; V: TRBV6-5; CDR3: CASSYPSGLFNSPLHF; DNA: TGTGCCAGCAGTTACCCATCAGGTTTGTTTAATTCACCCCTCCACTTT
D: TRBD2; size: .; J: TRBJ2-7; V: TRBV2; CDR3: CASSRGGGREQYF; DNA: TGTGCCAGCTCCCGGGGGGGCGGTCGCGAGCAGTACTTC
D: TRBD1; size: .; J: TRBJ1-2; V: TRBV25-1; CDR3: CASSERSGGGGYTF; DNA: TGTGCCAGCAGTGAAAGGTCAGGGGGCGGAGGCTACACCTTC
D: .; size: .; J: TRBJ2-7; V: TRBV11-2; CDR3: CASSLVGLVGQVGFYEQYF; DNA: TGTGCCAGCAGCTTAGTTGGGTTAGTGGGGCAGGTCGGTTTCTACGAGCAGTACTTC
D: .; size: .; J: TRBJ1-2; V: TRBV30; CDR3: CAWKTQSGANYGYTF; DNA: TGTGCCTGGAAAACCCAATCCGGTGCTAACTATGGCTACACCTTC
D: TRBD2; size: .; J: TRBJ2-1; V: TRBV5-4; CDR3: CASSYGLAGNYNEQFF; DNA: TGTGCCAGCAGCTACGGACTAGCGGGGAATTACAATGAGCAGTTCTTC
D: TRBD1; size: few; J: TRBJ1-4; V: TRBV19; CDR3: CASSTGQDREKLFF; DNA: TGTGCCAGTAGTACCGGACAGGACCGGGAAAAACTGTTTTTT
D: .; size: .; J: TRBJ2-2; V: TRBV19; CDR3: CASSPHGAGELFF; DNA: TGTGCCAGTAGTCCCCACGGGGCCGGGGAGCTGTTTTTT
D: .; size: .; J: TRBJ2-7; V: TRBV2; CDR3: CASRLDGYEQYF; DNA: TGTGCCAGCAGACTCGACGGGTACGAGCAGTACTTC
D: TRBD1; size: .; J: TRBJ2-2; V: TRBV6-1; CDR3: CASSMTGFTGELFF; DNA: TGTGCCAGCAGCATGACAGGGTTCACCGGGGAGCTGTTTTTT
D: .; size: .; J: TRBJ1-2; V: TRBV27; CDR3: CASSLYYGTGYTF; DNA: TGTGCCAGCAGTTTATATTATGGCACTGGCTACACCTTC
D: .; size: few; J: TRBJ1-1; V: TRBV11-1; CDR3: CASSHGTRMNTEAFF; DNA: TGTGCCAGCAGCCACGGGACACGGATGAACACTGAAGCTTTCTTT
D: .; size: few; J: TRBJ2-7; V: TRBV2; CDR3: CASKRLSYEQYF; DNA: TGTGCCAGCAAGAGACTATCCTACGAGCAGTACTTC
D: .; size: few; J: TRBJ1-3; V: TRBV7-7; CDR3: CASSRDRGNTIYF; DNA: TGTGCCAGCAGCCGCGACAGGGGAAACACCATATATTTT
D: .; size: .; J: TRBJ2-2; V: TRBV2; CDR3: CASSEARSPIGELFF; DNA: TGTGCCAGCAGTGAAGCGCGATCCCCCATCGGGGAGCTGTTTTTT